This TCR beta chain was captured by sequencing in a study of OX40 agonist ivuxolimab in advanced cancers. On the study more broadly: Patients were given ivuxolimab, an antibody that agonizes OX40 (CD134). Every patient in dose escalation had hepatocellular carcinoma, melanoma, renal cell or head and neck cancer. Points from the study as a whole: Clonal expansion by week 6 occurred in CD4+ and CD8+ blood T cells (at 0.1 to 3.0 mg/kg).

Profiled with immunoSEQ multiplex PCR; TCRdb holds only in-frame clones, not every one. The sample includes about 150,000 clones, 75% to 95% of them seen just once. This clone was recorded only once. The antigen is not known. Trimming shortened V by 0 bases and J by 5 bases, and 13 bases separated the two germline ends. The CDR3 runs 15 residues. The V gene's germline CDR1 is LGHNA and CDR2 YNFKEQ. The source is an adult with an advanced solid tumor such as melanoma, head and neck, liver or kidney cancer. This chain uses TRBV4-2 with TRBJ2-5; perhaps D is TRBD1 or TRBD2 (5 bases each). The sample here was CD4+ or CD8+ T cells sorted from blood, taken in a trial of the OX40 agonist ivuxolimab. This chain's CDR3 is CASSQDPGTEETQYF. For the CDR3, the DNA is TGTGCCAGCAGCCAAGATCCCGGGACGGAGGAGACCCAGTACTTC.